This entry lists 21 T cell receptor beta chains sequenced from one sample in a study of control samples from healthy donors and cancer patients. The repertoire was sequenced with immunoSEQ multiplex PCR; TCRdb's copy has only in-frame clones and lacks some. The profile covers 400,000 to 450,000 clones, with about 93% appearing a single time and more than 6% taken by the ten largest. Material for sequencing was PBMCs. The receptors stem from a middle-aged man with head and neck cancer.

J is TRBJ2-1 and V is TRBV5-6, with D maybe TRBD1 (5 bases). The V and J ends lost 1 base and 5 bases respectively, with 10 bases between them. CDR3 length equals 14 residues. Germline lookup yields CDR1 SGHDT and CDR2 YYEEEE. CDR3 sequence: CASSLPGIHNEQFF. The CDR3 nucleotides are TGTGCCAGCAGCTTGCCAGGGATCCACAATGAGCAGTTCTTC.

This sequence joins TRBV7-9 and TRBJ2-5; D not certain. V shed 3 bases and J shed 5 bases, with 7 bases lying between them. The length of the CDR3 is 12 residues. The germline V gene has CDR1 SEHNR and CDR2 FQNEAQ (reference sequence). CDR3 bases: TGTGCCAGCAGCTTGATCTCGGAGACCCAGTACTTC. Protein sequence: CASSLISETQYF. Full variable domain (missing parts from reference TRBV7-9 and TRBJ2-5): DTGVSQNPRHKITKRGQNVTFRCDPISEHNRLYWYRQTLGQGPEFLTYFQNEAQLEKSRLLSDRFSAERPKGSFSTLEIQRTEQGDSAMYLCASSLISETQYFGPGTRLLVL.

The gene calls are TRBV6-5 and TRBJ2-5, with D perhaps TRBD2 (5 bases). From germline, CDR1 is MNHEY and CDR2 SVGAGI. This CDR3 is 16 amino acids long. Trimming shortened V by 2 bases and J by 2 bases, and 15 bases separated the two germline ends. The CDR3 loop is CASSYLGLARQETQYF. The CDR3 DNA is TGTGCCAGCAGTTACCTTGGATTAGCGCGTCAAGAGACCCAGTACTTC.

The V call is TRBV3-1 (or the pseudogene TRBV3-2), the J call TRBJ1-2; D unresolved. The V end lost 4 bases, the J end lost 0 bases, and 12 bases lay between the germline ends. Germline loops: CDR1 LGHDT, CDR2 YNNKEL (reference sequence). CDR3 length: 15 amino acids. The CDR3 bases are TGTGCCAGCAGCCGGAAGTCGGGAGCTAACTATGGCTACACCTTC. This codes for CASSRKSGANYGYTF.

V gene TRBV10-3 combines with J gene TRBJ2-1, with 10 bases that match TRBD1. The CDR3 has 20 residues. Per germline, CDR1 ENHRY and CDR2 SYGVKD. With 6 bases clipped from V and 4 bases from J, the junction kept 21 bases outside the gene matches. CDR3 DNA: TGTGCCATCAGGTTAGACAGGGGGCGTTCGGTCACCCGAGCTTACAATGAGCAGTTCTTC. Residues: CAIRLDRGRSVTRAYNEQFF.

The rearrangement joins TRBV30 to TRBJ1-2, with 7 bases fitting TRBD1. The CDR3 totals 15 residues. Germline CDR1 is GTSNPN and CDR2 is SVGIG (reference sequence). V dropped 3 bases and J dropped 2; count of bases not matched to a gene: 9. The CDR3 is CAWSAGQEMNYGYTF. Written as DNA, the CDR3 is TGTGCCTGGAGCGCTGGACAGGAGATGAACTATGGCTACACCTTC.

V gene TRBV28 combines with J gene TRBJ1-1, with TRBD1 as a possible D gene (5 bases). The V gene lost 3 bases and the J gene lost 6 bases, with 14 bases spanning the gap. The CDR3 totals 14 residues. Germline V gene sequence: CDR1 MDHEN, CDR2 SYDVKM. CDR3 region: CASSLPGDLAEAFF. Here the CDR3 DNA reads TGTGCCAGCAGTTTGCCTGGGGACCTGGCTGAAGCTTTCTTT.

V usage is TRBV6-5 and J usage is TRBJ1-5; D might be TRBD1 (5 bases). The V end lost 7 bases, the J end lost 9 bases, and 16 bases lay between the germline ends. CDR1 MNHEY and CDR2 SVGAGI come from the germline V gene. The CDR3 contains 13 residues. This CDR3 is CASTDTGDGPQHF. In DNA, the CDR3 is TGTGCCAGCACCGACACAGGTGATGGGCCCCAGCATTTT.

The V gene is TRBV4-2, the J gene TRBJ2-5, with TRBD1 as a possible D gene (6 bases). Trimming stripped 1 base from V and 5 bases from J, with 11 bases between. Germline CDR1 LGHNA, CDR2 YNFKEQ. The length of the CDR3 is 14 residues. CDR3 region: CASSQGVQGETQYF. The CDR3 DNA is TGTGCCAGCAGCCAAGGGGTCCAGGGGGAGACCCAGTACTTC.

This chain joins TRBV13 and TRBJ1-1; the D is unclear. The CDR3 consists of 14 residues. V lost 1 base to trimming and J lost 4 bases, with 10 bases between them. The germline V gene encodes CDR1 PRHDT and CDR2 FYEKMQ (reference sequence). The CDR3 DNA reads TGTGCCAGCAGCTTAGAAGACCGGAGCACTGAAGCTTTCTTT. This encodes CASSLEDRSTEAFF. Full variable domain (outside the CDR3, taken from reference TRBV13 and TRBJ1-1): AAGVIQSPRHLIKEKRETATLKCYPIPRHDTVYWYQQGPGQDPQFLISFYEKMQSDKGSIPDRFSAQQFSDYHSELNMSSLELGDSALYFCASSLEDRSTEAFFGQGTRLTVV.

This CDR3 is CSGGGRPNTDTQYF. CDR3 DNA: TGCAGCGGGGGGGGCAGACCGAACACAGATACGCAGTATTTT. The J gene is TRBJ2-3, the V gene TRBV29-1; TRBD2 might be the D (7 bases). Trimming stripped 7 bases from V and 2 bases from J, with 16 bases between. The CDR3 totals 14 residues. Germline V gives CDR1 SQVTM, CDR2 ANQGSEA.

This sequence joins TRBV6-2 or TRBV6-3 and TRBJ2-5; D is ambiguous. Germline V lookup: CDR1 MNHEY, CDR2 SVGEGT. With 5 bases removed from V and 4 bases from J, the gap between germline ends came to 5 bases. CDR3 length: 11 amino acids. CDR3: CASSNSETQYF. CDR3 in DNA: TGTGCCAGCAGTAATTCAGAGACCCAGTACTTC.

This chain links TRBV6-6 with TRBJ2-3; 11 positions agree with TRBD1. The CDR3 contains 15 residues. V dropped 5 bases and J dropped 3; count of bases not matched to a gene: 4. Germline CDR1 is MNHNY and CDR2 is SVGAGI (reference sequence). The CDR3 DNA reads TGTGCCAGCAGTCCTCGGGACAGGGGGACAGATACGCAGTATTTT. Translation: CASSPRDRGTDTQYF.

This sequence joins TRBV2 and TRBJ1-1, with a tentative D call TRBD1 (5 bases). The CDR3 loop spans 12 amino acids. V was clipped by 7 bases and J by 6 bases, with 12 bases between them. Germline V gene lookup returns CDR1 SNHLY and CDR2 FYNNEI. For the CDR3, the DNA is TGTGCCAGCAACCCAGGGACTGCTGAAGCTTTCTTT. Translated, it gives CASNPGTAEAFF.

V is TRBV9 and J is TRBJ2-1; possible D gene TRBD1, 6 bases. Per germline, CDR1 SGDLS and CDR2 YYNGEE. The CDR3 loop spans 14 amino acids. V shed 0 bases and J shed 3 bases, with 7 bases lying between them. CDR3 DNA sequence: TGTGCCAGCAGCGTAGGACAGGACTACAATGAGCAGTTCTTC. This encodes CASSVGQDYNEQFF.

The chain joins TRBV3-1 (or the pseudogene TRBV3-2) to TRBJ1-2; D may be TRBD1 (5 bases). The CDR3 has 16 residues. The V end was cut by 2 bases, the J end by 2 bases, with 15 bases between. Germline V gene data show CDR1 as LGHDT and CDR2 as YNNKEL (reference sequence). The CDR3 DNA reads TGTGCCAGCAGCCAAAATGGGGCCACGGTGAACTATGGCTACACCTTC. Its protein is CASSQNGATVNYGYTF.

The chain has TRBV19 and TRBJ1-1; D is uncertain. Germline V gives CDR1 LNHDA, CDR2 SQIVND (reference sequence). Between the trimmed V and J ends, which lost 3 bases and 5 bases, there was a span of 7 bases. The CDR3 is 12 residues long. The CDR3 coding sequence is TGTGCCAGTAGTATTGGGAGGACTGAAGCTTTCTTT. Its protein is CASSIGRTEAFF.

J is TRBJ2-5 and V is TRBV19, with D possibly matching TRBD2 (6 bases). This CDR3 spans 16 amino acids. V gave up 4 bases and J gave up 5 bases, with 20 bases separating them. Germline V gene sequence: CDR1 LNHDA, CDR2 SQIVND (reference sequence). CDR3 DNA sequence: TGTGCCAGTAGTAGGGGTGGAGGCGGGATGGGGGAGACCCAGTACTTC. It is translated as CASSRGGGGMGETQYF.

This clone was counted once. The chain has TRBV7-2 and TRBJ2-5; D remains unclear. The CDR3 is 11 amino acids. CDR1 and CDR2 (germline): SGHTA, FQGNSA. Trimming removed 8 bases at V and 5 bases at J, with 9 bases between. CDR3 coding DNA: TGTGCCAGCGGCATGAAGGAGACCCAGTACTTC. Translating it yields CASGMKETQYF.

This chain joins TRBV11-2 and TRBJ2-1; D may be TRBD2 (6 bases). The CDR3 is made up of 15 amino acids. The V and J ends lost 1 base and 9 bases respectively, with 16 bases between them. Germline V CDR1 and CDR2: SGHAT, FQNNGV. CDR3 nucleotide sequence: TGTGCCAGCAGCTTAGGTAGACTAGGACGGGGTGAGCAGTTCTTC. Translating gives CASSLGRLGRGEQFF. The variable domain in full, with the rest retrieved from reference TRBV11-2 and TRBJ2-1, is EAGVAQSPRYKIIEKRQSVAFWCNPISGHATLYWYQQILGQGPKLLIQFQNNGVVDDSQLPKDRFSAERLKGVDSTLKIQPAKLEDSAVYLCASSLGRLGRGEQFFGPGTRLTVL.

This clone was recorded once. The V call is TRBV6-6, the J call TRBJ2-7, with D unclear. The ends were cut back, 6 bases at V and 5 bases at J, with 14 bases in the middle. The CDR3 consists of 13 residues. Germline lookup yields CDR1 MNHNY and CDR2 SVGAGI (reference sequence). The CDR3 nucleotides are TGTGCCAGCAGGGGCGCTTTGGGGAACGAGCAGTACTTC. This gives the protein CASRGALGNEQYF.